These 25 T cell receptor beta chains originate from one sample sequenced in a study of siplizumab effects on memory and regulatory T cells. Assay used: immunoSEQ multiplex PCR; TCRdb lists only in-frame clones, some missing. The sample shows 100,000 or so clones, approximately 94% of them seen only once. Input material: Tregs sorted from blood. The receptors here all came from a human donor in good health.

This chain joins TRBV5-1 and TRBJ2-7; 8 bases are shared with TRBD1. Trimming took 0 bases from V and 5 from J; bases not matched to a gene: 13. The CDR3 length is 17 residues. Germline CDR1 reads SGHRS; CDR2 reads YFSETQ. CDR3 loop: CASSLGGRVSGGDEQYF. The CDR3 DNA sequence: TGCGCCAGCAGCTTGGGAGGTAGGGTATCAGGGGGCGACGAGCAGTACTTC.

The chain employs TRBV27 and TRBJ2-3, with 9 bases matching TRBD2. From germline, CDR1 is MNHEY and CDR2 SMNVEV (reference sequence). V shed 5 bases and J 4 bases; nucleotides not matched to a gene: 10. The CDR3 is 16 residues long. The CDR3 here is CASSEYSGRGADTQYF. The CDR3 DNA is TGTGCCAGCAGTGAGTATAGCGGGAGAGGGGCAGATACGCAGTATTTT.

In regard to this clone: As the CDR3 is not closed by the conserved phenylalanine or tryptophan, this likely results from a read error. The DNA is omitted, as the CDR3 cannot be located on it reliably, and the CDR3 follows TCRdb's listing. The rearrangement joins TRBV5-8 to TRBJ2-7; the DNA was not compared with TRBD2, the D call given in the table. The CDR3 sequence runs 11 residues, both termini included. Per germline, CDR1 SGHTS and CDR2 YDEGEE. This CDR3 is CASSLPREFGA.

V usage is TRBV21-1 and J usage is TRBJ2-5; TRBD2, as called in the table, went unchecked against the DNA. TRBV21-1 is shown as a pseudogene. The length of the CDR3 is 14 residues. The CDR3 here is CARGTQGGQETQYF. As DNA, the CDR3 is TGTGCCAGGGGGACACAGGGAGGGCAAGAGACCCAGTACTTC.

The chain carries TRBV28 and TRBJ2-5, with 12 bases lining up with TRBD2. Germline trimming cut 5 bases from V and 2 bases from J; bases unmatched to any gene: 6. CDR1 and CDR2 (germline): MDHEN, SYDVKM. The CDR3 contains 16 residues. This chain's CDR3 is CASSASSGREQETQYF. The DNA of the CDR3 is TGTGCCAGCAGTGCCTCTAGCGGGAGGGAACAAGAGACCCAGTACTTC.

This clone appeared once. V gene TRBV19 combines with J gene TRBJ2-7; D gene uncertain. Germline lookup yields CDR1 LNHDA and CDR2 SQIVND (reference sequence). V was shortened by 3 bases and J by 5 bases, with 5 bases between the two germline ends. The CDR3 consists of 11 residues. CDR3 bases: TGTGCCAGTAGTATGTGGGACGAGCAGTACTTC. Its protein product is CASSMWDEQYF.

This chain connects TRBV6-1 to TRBJ1-4; TRBD1 might be the D (5 bases). Trimming took 5 bases from V and 7 from J, leaving 17 bases between them. This CDR3 is built from 15 residues. Germline V CDR1 and CDR2: MNHNS, SASEGT. DNA for the CDR3: TGTGCCAGCAGTAGGATCACTGGGGGAGGTGAAAAACTGTTTTTT. It specifies CASSRITGGGEKLFF.

The chain recombines TRBV10-3 with TRBJ2-3, with D perhaps TRBD2 (5 bases). The CDR3 runs to 18 residues. V was clipped by 1 base and J by 4 bases, with 21 bases between them. From germline, CDR1 is ENHRY and CDR2 SYGVKD. For the CDR3, the DNA is TGTGCCATCAGTGAGTTATCCTTAGTCAGCGGCCAAGCAGATACGCAGTATTTT. Protein: CAISELSLVSGQADTQYF.

V is TRBV11-2 and J is TRBJ1-1; TRBD1 matches 8 bases. Unmatched junction bases numbered 12, after V lost 1 base and J lost 5 bases. The CDR3 sequence is 17 residues long. Germline lookup yields CDR1 SGHAT and CDR2 FQNNGV. CDR3 sequence: CASSLGQGWGSFTEAFF. The CDR3 DNA reads as TGTGCCAGCAGCTTAGGACAGGGGTGGGGTTCGTTTACTGAAGCTTTCTTT.

V usage is TRBV7-6 and J usage is TRBJ2-7, with 9 nucleotides matching TRBD1. The V segment lost 5 bases and the J segment 8 bases; nucleotides outside the gene matches: 10. The CDR3 covers 14 residues. CDR1 is SGHVS and CDR2 is FNYEAQ in the germline V gene. In DNA, the CDR3 is TGTGCCAGCAGCCTCGGGGGGACAGGGAGTAAGCAGTACTTC. Translation gives CASSLGGTGSKQYF.

In this sample, this clone turned up once. The rearrangement joins TRBV30 to TRBJ1-2; D gene ambiguous. Trimming left V 4 bases short and J 3 bases short, with 18 bases between. The CDR3 contains 15 residues. Germline V gene sequence: CDR1 GTSNPN, CDR2 SVGIG (reference sequence). CDR3 bases: TGTGCCTGGACCCCGCGCCTGACAACTTACTATGGCTACACCTTC. It yields the protein CAWTPRLTTYYGYTF. Complete variable domain (other parts from reference TRBV30 and TRBJ1-2): SQTIHQWPATLVQPVGSPLSLECTVEGTSNPNLYWYRQAAGRGLQLLFYSVGIGQISSEVPQNLSASRPQDRQFILSSKKLLLSDSGFYLCAWTPRLTTYYGYTFGSGTRLTVV.

The chain carries TRBV12-5 and TRBJ2-1; 10 bases fit TRBD2. The germline V gene has CDR1 LGHNT and CDR2 FRNRAP. V lost 6 bases, J lost 1 base, and 12 bases stayed unmatched. The CDR3 is made up of 18 amino acids. CDR3 amino acids: CASGSLAGGATSYNEQFF. In nucleotides, the CDR3 is TGTGCTAGTGGCTCGTTAGCGGGAGGAGCCACATCCTACAATGAGCAGTTCTTC.

The CDR3 sequence is CASRDRVLTDTQYF. The CDR3 DNA reads TGCGCCAGCCGGGACAGAGTACTCACAGATACGCAGTATTTT. The chain couples TRBV10-2 to TRBJ2-3, with 7 bases aligning to TRBD1. The CDR3 has 14 amino acids. The V gene's germline CDR1 is WSHSY and CDR2 SAAADI. V shed 8 bases and J 2 bases; nucleotides not matched to a gene: 7.

The chain joins TRBV18 to TRBJ1-1; no clear D. Germline CDR1 KGHSH, CDR2 LQKENI. The CDR3 contains 14 residues. Trimming shortened V by 0 bases and J by 5 bases, and 10 bases separated the two germline ends. CDR3 amino acids: CASSPPGGRTEAFF. The DNA of the CDR3 is TGTGCCAGCTCACCACCCGGCGGAAGGACTGAAGCTTTCTTT. The complete variable domain, with remaining parts taken from reference TRBV18 and TRBJ1-1, reads NAGVMQNPRHLVRRRGQEARLRCSPMKGHSHVYWYRQLPEEGLKFMVYLQKENIIDESGMPKERFSAEFPKEGPSILRIQQVVRGDSAAYFCASSPPGGRTEAFFGQGTRLTVV.

V gene TRBV7-8 combines with J gene TRBJ2-3; no clear D gene. V was trimmed by 5 bases and J by 6 bases, leaving 9 bases between them. The CDR3 totals 12 residues. Germline values: CDR1 SGHVS, CDR2 FQNEAQ. The CDR3 bases are TGTGCCAGCAGCCCCGGTTCCGATACGCAGTATTTT. Protein product: CASSPGSDTQYF. The variable domain in full, completed from reference TRBV7-8 and TRBJ2-3, reads GAGVSQSPRYKVAKRGQDVALRCDPISGHVSLFWYQQALGQGPEFLTYFQNEAQLDKSGLPSDRFFAERPEGSVSTLKIQRTQQEDSAVYLCASSPGSDTQYFGPGTRLTVL.

The genes are TRBV28 and TRBJ1-4; D unclear. Germline CDR1 and CDR2: MDHEN and SYDVKM. The CDR3 sequence is 17 residues long. V was pared by 6 bases and J by 4 bases, with 21 bases between. In DNA, the CDR3 is TGTGCCAGCAGCACCACTCGTACGGGTTTAAATAATGAAAAACTGTTTTTT. This sequence encodes CASSTTRTGLNNEKLFF.

CDR3 DNA sequence: TGTGCCAGTAGACCTGCAGGGGGCTATGGCTACACCTTC. Translated: CASRPAGGYGYTF. The rearrangement uses TRBV19 and TRBJ1-2; TRBD1 matches at 7 bases. The V segment lost 6 bases and the J segment 4 bases; nucleotides outside the gene matches: 5. This CDR3 has 13 amino acids. Germline V gene lookup returns CDR1 LNHDA and CDR2 SQIVND (reference sequence).

The chain recombines TRBV5-5 with TRBJ2-1, with 12 bases identical to TRBD2. The V and J ends lost 4 bases and 6 bases, in that order; junction bases with no gene match: 8. The CDR3 is made up of 16 amino acids. Germline V lookup: CDR1 SGHKS, CDR2 YYEKEE (reference sequence). The CDR3 region has the DNA TGTGCCAGCAGCCACGGACTAGCGGGATCGGGCAATGAGCAGTTCTTC. Translating it yields CASSHGLAGSGNEQFF.

This clone was detected a few times. J is TRBJ2-7 and V is TRBV5-4; unclear D gene. The CDR3 covers 13 residues. V was cut by 2 bases and J by 7 bases, with 13 bases left in between. Germline loops: CDR1 SGHNT, CDR2 YYREEE (reference sequence). The CDR3 DNA follows: TGTGCCAGCAGCTTCCTGTTCGAGGATGAGCAGTACTTC. This codes for CASSFLFEDEQYF.

The chain joins TRBV5-1 to TRBJ1-1; 11 nucleotides line up with TRBD1. CDR1 is SGHRS and CDR2 is YFSETQ in the germline V gene. V lost 2 bases and J lost 11; bases outside the gene matches: 2. The CDR3 covers 12 residues. The DNA for the CDR3 is TGCGCCAGCAGCTTAGGACAGGGGGCGGCTTTCTTT. This sequence encodes CASSLGQGAAFF.

The rearrangement links TRBV27 to TRBJ2-3; the D is unclear. V lost 2 bases and J 1 base, leaving 4 bases between the germline ends. The CDR3 sequence is 13 residues long. Germline CDR1 and CDR2: MNHEY and SMNVEV (reference sequence). CDR3 bases: TGTGCCAGCAGTTTAATTGGCACAGATACGCAGTATTTT. Amino acid sequence: CASSLIGTDTQYF.

The DNA for the CDR3 is TGTGCCAGCAGCCCATACGGGGCCACTAACTATGGCTACACCTTC. This codes for CASSPYGATNYGYTF. This chain uses TRBV7-9 with TRBJ1-2; the D gene is possibly TRBD1 (5 bases). From germline, CDR1 is SEHNR and CDR2 FQNEAQ (reference sequence). Trimming stripped 5 bases from V and 0 bases from J, with 13 bases between. The CDR3 covers 15 residues. The variable domain in full, with the rest retrieved from reference TRBV7-9 and TRBJ1-2, is DTGVSQNPRHKITKRGQNVTFRCDPISEHNRLYWYRQTLGQGPEFLTYFQNEAQLEKSRLLSDRFSAERPKGSFSTLEIQRTEQGDSAMYLCASSPYGATNYGYTFGSGTRLTVV.

V is TRBV7-3 and J is TRBJ2-1; 10 bases agree with TRBD2. J gave up 7 bases and V 5 bases, and 8 bases lay outside the gene matches. The CDR3 is 15 residues long. Germline CDR1 and CDR2: SGHTA and FQGTGA. CDR3 DNA: TGTGCCAGCAGCCCCCTAGCGGGAGTAGGTAATGAGCAGTTCTTC. Its translation: CASSPLAGVGNEQFF.

The V and J genes are TRBV9 and TRBJ2-7; 7 nucleotides align to TRBD1. The CDR3 length is 13 residues. V lost 0 bases to trimming and J lost 6 bases; unmatched junction nucleotides: 3. CDR1 is SGDLS and CDR2 is YYNGEE in the germline V gene. The CDR3 nucleotides read TGTGCCAGCAGCGTAGTAGGGGGCGGCGAGCAGTACTTC. This translates into CASSVVGGGEQYF.

Details on this clone: One end of the junction is discordant with germline, which a read error may explain. V usage is TRBV29-1 and J usage is TRBJ2-1, with 9 positions matching TRBD1. Germline CDR1 SQVTM, CDR2 ANQGSEA. The CDR3 is 10 residues long. CDR3: CSVGRDRVVF. The CDR3 DNA is TGCAGCGTTGGTCGGGACAGGGTTGTCTTC.